This entry describes one TCR beta chain. Its matching antigen is unknown. This clone may be a read error of a much larger clone one base away. These data are taken from a study of tumor and adjacent non-tumor tissue in lung cancer. About the research overall: Each sample yielded 4 million to 4.5 million productive TCRbeta reads on average.

Three rounds of nested PCR, following a modified ARM-PCR protocol, produced the TCRbeta library. MiXCR, run by TCRdb on the multiplex PCR reads, gives a single entry per CDR3 protein. This table has about 110,000 distinct CDR3 sequences, roughly two thirds appearing once. This CDR3 has 14 amino acids. Trimming took 0 bases from V and 3 from J, leaving 9 bases between them. Germline CDR1 is MGHRA and CDR2 is YSYEKL. Study-wide findings and caveats: Tumor repertoires had a smaller top 100 clone share than normal lung.

The template was RNA from unsorted bulk tissue. More than 3 cm separated this lung sample from the edge of the tumor. Chemotherapy-naive patients with new lung cancer underwent thoracic surgery in China, August–late 2014. V gene TRBV4-1 combines with J gene TRBJ2-7, with D uncertain. The sequenced material came from distant non-tumor lung tissue. The TCR sequence derives from a man between 60 and 75 years old with non-small cell lung cancer. CDR3 DNA sequence: TGCGCCAGCAGCCAAGATACAACCAACTACGAGCAGTACTTC. It codes for CASSQDTTNYEQYF.